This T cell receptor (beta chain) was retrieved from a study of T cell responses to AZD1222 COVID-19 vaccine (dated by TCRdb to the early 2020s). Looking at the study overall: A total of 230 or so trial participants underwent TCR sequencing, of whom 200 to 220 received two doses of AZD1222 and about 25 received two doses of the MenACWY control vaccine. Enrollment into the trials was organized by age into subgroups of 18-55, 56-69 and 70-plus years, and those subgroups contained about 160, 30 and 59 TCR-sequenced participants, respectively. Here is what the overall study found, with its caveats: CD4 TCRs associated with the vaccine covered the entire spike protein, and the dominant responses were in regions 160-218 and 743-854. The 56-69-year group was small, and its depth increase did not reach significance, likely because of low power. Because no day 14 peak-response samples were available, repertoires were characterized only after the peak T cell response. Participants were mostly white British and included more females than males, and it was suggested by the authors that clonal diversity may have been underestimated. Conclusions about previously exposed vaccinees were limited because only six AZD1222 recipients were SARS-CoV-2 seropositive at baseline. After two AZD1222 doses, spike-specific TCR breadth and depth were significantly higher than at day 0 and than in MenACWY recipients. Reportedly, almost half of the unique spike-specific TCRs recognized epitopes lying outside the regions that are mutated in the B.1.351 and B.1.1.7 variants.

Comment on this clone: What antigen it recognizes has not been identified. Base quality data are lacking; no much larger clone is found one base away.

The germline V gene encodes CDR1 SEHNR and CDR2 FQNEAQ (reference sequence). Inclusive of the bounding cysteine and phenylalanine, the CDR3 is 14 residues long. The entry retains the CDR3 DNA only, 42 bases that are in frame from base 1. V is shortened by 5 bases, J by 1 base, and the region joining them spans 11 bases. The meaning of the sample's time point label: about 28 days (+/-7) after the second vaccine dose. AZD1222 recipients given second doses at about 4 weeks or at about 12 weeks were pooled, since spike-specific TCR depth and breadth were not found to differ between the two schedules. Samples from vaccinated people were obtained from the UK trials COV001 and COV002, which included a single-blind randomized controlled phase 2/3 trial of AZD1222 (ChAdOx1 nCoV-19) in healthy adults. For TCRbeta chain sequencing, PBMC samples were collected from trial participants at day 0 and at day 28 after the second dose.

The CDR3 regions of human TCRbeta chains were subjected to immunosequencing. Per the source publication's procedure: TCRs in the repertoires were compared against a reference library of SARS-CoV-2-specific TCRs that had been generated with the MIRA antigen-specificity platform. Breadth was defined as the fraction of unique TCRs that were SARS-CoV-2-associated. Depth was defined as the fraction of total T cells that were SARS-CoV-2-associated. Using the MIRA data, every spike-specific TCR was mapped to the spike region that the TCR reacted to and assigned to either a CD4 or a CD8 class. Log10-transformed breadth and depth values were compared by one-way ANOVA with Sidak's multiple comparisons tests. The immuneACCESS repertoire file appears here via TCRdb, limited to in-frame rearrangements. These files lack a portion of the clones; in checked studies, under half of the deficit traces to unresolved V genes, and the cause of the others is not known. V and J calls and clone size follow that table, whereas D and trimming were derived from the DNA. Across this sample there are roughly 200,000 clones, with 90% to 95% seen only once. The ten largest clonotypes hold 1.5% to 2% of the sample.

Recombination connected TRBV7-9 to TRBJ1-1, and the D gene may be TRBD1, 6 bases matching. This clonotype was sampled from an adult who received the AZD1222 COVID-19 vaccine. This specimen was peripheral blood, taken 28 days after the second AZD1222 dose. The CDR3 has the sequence CASSAGQRNTEAFF. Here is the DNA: TGTGCCAGCAGCGCCGGACAGCGGAACACTGAAGCTTTCTTT.